This is a list of T cell receptor beta chains from one sample in a study of glioma-infiltrating T cells after dendritic cell vaccination. Produced via immunoSEQ multiplex PCR; TCRdb's table is partial and in-frame only. The data contain just under 60,000 clones, about four fifths of them seen just once; the ten biggest clones take up around 16%. Sequencing used blood, obtained after dendritic cell vaccination. The receptors originated from a human donor with glioblastoma. Both conserved end residues are part of each CDR3. Size is omitted from some rows. Given values are once, few, many or a class for expanded clones.

j_gene,abundance,v_gene,CDR3aa
TRBJ2-2,.,TRBV9,CASSAPQYGGAGTGELFF
TRBJ1-1,.,TRBV30,CAWSVLQGANTEAFF
TRBJ2-3,.,TRBV30,CAWSASSWADTQYF
TRBJ1-2,once,TRBV5-4,CASSLFSGTGGGYGYTF
TRBJ1-2,.,TRBV4-3,CASSLRDRGNRGYTF
TRBJ2-7,.,TRBV5-1,CASSLGQDGSEQYF
TRBJ2-1,.,TRBV6-1,CASSEGGIYNEQFF
TRBJ2-3,.,TRBV7-2,CASSIRDRDTDTQYF
TRBJ1-6,.,TRBV25-1,CASSERYRDLFNSPLHF
TRBJ2-7,.,TRBV7-2,CASSSTGAREQYF
TRBJ1-1,.,TRBV7-9,CASSLVGQAEAFF